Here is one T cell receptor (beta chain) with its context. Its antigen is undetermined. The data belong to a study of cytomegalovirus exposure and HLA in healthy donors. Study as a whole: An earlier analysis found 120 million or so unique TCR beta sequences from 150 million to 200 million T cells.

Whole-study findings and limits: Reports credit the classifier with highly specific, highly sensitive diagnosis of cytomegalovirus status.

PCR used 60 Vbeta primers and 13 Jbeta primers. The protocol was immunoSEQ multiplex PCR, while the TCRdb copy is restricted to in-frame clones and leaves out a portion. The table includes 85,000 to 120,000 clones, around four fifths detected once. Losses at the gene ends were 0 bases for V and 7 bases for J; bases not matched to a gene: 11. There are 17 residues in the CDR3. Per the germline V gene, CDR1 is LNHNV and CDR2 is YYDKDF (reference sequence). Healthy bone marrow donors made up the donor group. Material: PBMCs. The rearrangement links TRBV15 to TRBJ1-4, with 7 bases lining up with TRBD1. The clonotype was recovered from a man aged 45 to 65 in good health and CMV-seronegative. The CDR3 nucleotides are TGTGCCACCAGCAGAGATCGCCGCGGGGCAGGGGGTGAAAAACTGTTTTTT. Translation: CATSRDRRGAGGEKLFF.